Reported below is one TCR beta chain. What it recognizes is unknown. In the PCR, 60 Vbeta and 13 Jbeta primers were used. The method was immunoSEQ multiplex PCR; TCRdb's version includes in-frame clones alone and lacks a portion of them. Among roughly 200,000 clones listed, approximately 87% were seen once. This sample was taken from a study of cytomegalovirus exposure and HLA in healthy donors. General study findings and limits: Reportedly, cytomegalovirus status was diagnosed with high sensitivity and specificity. One variant, a missense change in DCLRE1C, was linked in a later analysis to TCR beta V- and J-gene trimming. When a later analysis compared HLA-associated TCR beta chains with equally common others, the HLA-associated chains turned out to be more clonally expanded and to have lower generation probabilities.

The germline gives CDR1 DFQATT, CDR2 SNEGSKA (reference sequence). The CDR3 sequence is 11 residues long. The specimen was PBMCs. This clonotype was sampled from a man younger than 40 in good health and CMV-seronegative. V usage is TRBV20-1 and J usage is TRBJ1-2, with D maybe TRBD1 (6 bases). CDR3 residues: CSEGQTRGYTF. CDR3 DNA sequence: TGCAGCGAAGGACAGACCAGAGGCTACACCTTC.